The clone carrying this T cell receptor beta chain showed up just a few times. Its specificity is unknown. CDR1 and CDR2 from the germline V gene are SGHTA and FQGNSA. The trim removed 0 bases at V and 8 bases at J, leaving 10 bases unmatched. There are 16 residues in the CDR3. This sample stems from a study of OX40 agonist ivuxolimab in advanced cancers. Study as a whole: Ivuxolimab, an antibody that agonizes OX40 (CD134), was administered to the patients. Study conclusions and caveats: Individuals who were partial responders at 0.1-3.0 mg/kg had clonal expansion that ranked among the lowest.

Some clones are missing from TCRdb's copy, which holds only in-frame ones; the method was immunoSEQ multiplex PCR. The table lists 50,000 or so clones, more than 75% of them singletons, with about 2.7% in the top ten. The sequence derives from an adult with an advanced solid tumor such as melanoma, head and neck, liver or kidney cancer. V usage is TRBV7-2 and J usage is TRBJ1-5; TRBD1 matches 7 bases. Sample: CD4+ or CD8+ T cells sorted from blood, taken in a trial of the OX40 agonist ivuxolimab. CDR3 region: CASSLAAGQAGEPQHF. Here the CDR3 DNA reads TGTGCCAGCAGCTTAGCGGCTGGACAGGCCGGGGAGCCCCAGCATTTT. The complete variable domain, with remaining parts taken from reference TRBV7-2 and TRBJ1-5, reads GAGVSQSPSNKVTEKGKDVELRCDPISGHTALYWYRQSLGQGLEFLIYFQGNSAPDKSGLPSDRFSAERTGGSVSTLTIQRTQQEDSAVYLCASSLAAGQAGEPQHFGDGTRLSIL.